A single sample is the source of the 18 T cell receptor beta chains below, sequenced in a study of blood T cell repertoires in COVID-19. The data were produced by immunoSEQ multiplex PCR, yet TCRdb's version contains in-frame clones alone and is incomplete. The data show around 130,000 clones, with less than 90% seen just once and approximately 20% held by the top ten. Sequenced material: PBMCs or T cells enriched from blood (not recorded which). Source of these receptors: a man aged 25 to 40 who had recovered from COVID-19.

A few counts support this clone. This rearrangement joins TRBV5-6 to TRBJ1-6; the match to TRBD1 covers 8 bases. With V trimmed by 2 bases and J by 7 bases, 2 bases remained unmatched. Germline-derived CDR1 and CDR2 are SGHDT and YYEEEE. The CDR3 is made up of 14 amino acids. This CDR3 reads CASSFRGLNSPLHF. CDR3 in DNA: TGTGCCAGCAGCTTCAGGGGGCTGAATTCACCCCTCCACTTT.

The chain's CDR3 is CASTGQGVDGYTF. In DNA, the CDR3 is TGTGCCAGCACCGGACAGGGAGTGGATGGCTACACCTTC. This sequence joins TRBV2 and TRBJ1-2; 8 nucleotides align to TRBD1. CDR1 is SNHLY, CDR2 FYNNEI, per germline. This CDR3 comprises 13 residues. V lost 7 bases and J lost 6; bases outside the gene matches: 7.

The rearrangement uses TRBV3-1 (or the pseudogene TRBV3-2) and TRBJ1-4; no clear D. With 1 base removed from V and 7 bases from J, the gap between germline ends came to 13 bases. The CDR3 has 15 amino acids. The V gene's germline CDR1 is LGHDT and CDR2 YNNKEL (reference sequence). The CDR3 loop is CASSQGGSGSEKLFF. DNA of the CDR3: TGTGCCAGCAGCCAAGGAGGGTCTGGTAGTGAAAAACTGTTTTTT.

The rearrangement links TRBV7-2 to TRBJ2-3; D ambiguous. CDR3 length: 13 residues. Germline V gives CDR1 SGHTA, CDR2 FQGNSA. Between the trimmed V and J ends, which lost 5 bases and 6 bases, there was a span of 12 bases. The CDR3 loop reads CASSPDGSDTQYF. CDR3 in DNA: TGTGCCAGCAGCCCAGATGGCTCCGATACGCAGTATTTT. The full variable domain, completed using reference TRBV7-2 and TRBJ2-3, is GAGVSQSPSNKVTEKGKDVELRCDPISGHTALYWYRQSLGQGLEFLIYFQGNSAPDKSGLPSDRFSAERTGGSVSTLTIQRTQQEDSAVYLCASSPDGSDTQYFGPGTRLTVL.

The genes are TRBV5-6 and TRBJ2-1; D perhaps matches TRBD1 (6 bases). CDR1 and CDR2 from the germline V gene are SGHDT and YYEEEE. CDR3 length: 15 residues. V lost 5 bases and J lost 5, with 17 bases in between. CDR3 nucleotides: TGTGCCAGCAGTAACTTCGACAGGACTCACAATGAGCAGTTCTTC. Translated, it gives CASSNFDRTHNEQFF.

V and J are TRBV4-1 and TRBJ2-1; 7 bases agree with TRBD2. CDR1 is MGHRA and CDR2 is YSYEKL in the germline V gene. V was pared by 5 bases and J by 7 bases, with 11 bases of the junction left unmatched. The CDR3 runs 15 residues. The CDR3 reads CASSFGRTSENEQFF. The CDR3 region has the DNA TGCGCCAGCAGCTTCGGGAGGACCTCTGAGAATGAGCAGTTCTTC.

The chain employs TRBV7-9 and TRBJ1-6; 9 bases are shared with TRBD1. V shed 5 bases, J shed 10 bases, and the junction held 9 bases outside the gene matches. The CDR3 has 15 residues. The V gene's germline CDR1 is SEHNR and CDR2 FQNEAQ (reference sequence). The CDR3 DNA reads TGTGCCAGCAGCGGGTCGACAGGGGGATTGTCACCCCTCCACTTT. Protein sequence: CASSGSTGGLSPLHF.

The genes are TRBV4-1 and TRBJ2-7, with D perhaps matching TRBD1 (6 bases). This CDR3 is built from 14 residues. Germline values: CDR1 MGHRA, CDR2 YSYEKL. Trimming stripped 0 bases from V and 2 bases from J, with 8 bases between. DNA for the CDR3: TGCGCCAGCAGCCAAGAGACAGGTACCTACGAGCAGTACTTC. Translation: CASSQETGTYEQYF.

V usage is TRBV10-3 and J usage is TRBJ2-1; D possibly corresponds to TRBD1 (5 bases). Germline CDR1 and CDR2: ENHRY and SYGVKD. The CDR3 length is 14 residues. Trimming took off 11 bases at V and 1 base at J, with 15 bases between the two ends. CDR3 nucleotide sequence: TGTGCCTCCAGGGCGGAACCATCCTACAATGAGCAGTTCTTC. Protein sequence: CASRAEPSYNEQFF.

The chain uses TRBV29-1 and TRBJ2-3, with D possibly matching TRBD2 (6 bases). The germline V and J ends were trimmed by 4 bases and 3 bases, with 14 bases remaining between them. Per the germline V gene, CDR1 is SQVTM and CDR2 is ANQGSEA. The CDR3 runs to 14 residues. The CDR3 DNA is TGCAGCGTTGGGTGGGGCGGGATGACAGATACGCAGTATTTT. Protein: CSVGWGGMTDTQYF.

As concerns this clone: The identical CDR3 is also encoded by other nucleotide sequences in the sample. The V gene is TRBV14, the J gene TRBJ1-6; tentative D call: TRBD1 (5 bases). Trimming took off 0 bases at V and 1 base at J, with 7 bases between the two ends. The CDR3 consists of 16 residues. The germline V gene has CDR1 SGHDN and CDR2 FVKESK. The CDR3 nucleotides are TGTGCCAGCAGCCAAGATCAGGGATCCTATAATTCACCCCTCCACTTT. It codes for CASSQDQGSYNSPLHF. Variable domain in full (rest from reference TRBV14 and TRBJ1-6): EAGVTQFPSHSVIEKGQTVTLRCDPISGHDNLYWYRRVMGKEIKFLLHFVKESKQDESGMPNNRFLAERTGGTYSTLKVQPAELEDSGVYFCASSQDQGSYNSPLHFGNGTRLTVT.

This clone was detected once. This chain uses TRBV5-6 with TRBJ1-2; maybe TRBD1 (5 bases). The CDR3 contains 13 residues. Germline V lookup: CDR1 SGHDT, CDR2 YYEEEE. Trimming removed 7 bases at V and 4 bases at J, with 14 bases between. As DNA, the CDR3 is TGTGCCAGCGGGGATTGGGGGGTCTATGGCTACACCTTC. Protein sequence: CASGDWGVYGYTF. The full variable domain, in which reference TRBV5-6 and TRBJ1-2 provide the parts outside the CDR3, is DAGVTQSPTHLIKTRGQQVTLRCSPKSGHDTVSWYQQALGQGPQFIFQYYEEEERQRGNFPDRFSGHQFPNYSSELNVNALLLGDSALYLCASGDWGVYGYTFGSGTRLTVV.

The J gene is TRBJ2-5, the V gene TRBV9; TRBD2 agrees at 9 bases. Trimming cost V 2 bases and J 4 bases; bases outside gene matches: 3. Germline loops: CDR1 SGDLS, CDR2 YYNGEE. This CDR3 spans 14 amino acids. CDR3 in amino acids: CASSVAGGIETQYF. CDR3 DNA sequence: TGTGCCAGCAGCGTGGCGGGGGGGATAGAGACCCAGTACTTC.

The chain links TRBV11-2 to TRBJ2-6, with 7 bases fitting TRBD2. The CDR3 loop spans 16 amino acids. The V and J ends lost 4 bases and 1 base, in that order; junction bases with no gene match: 4. Germline lookup yields CDR1 SGHAT and CDR2 FQNNGV. DNA for the CDR3: TGTGCCAGCAGCTCGACCGGGGGGTCTGGGGCCAACGTCCTGACTTTC. Protein sequence: CASSSTGGSGANVLTF.

V is TRBV6-1 and J is TRBJ1-2; TRBD1 matches 9 bases. CDR3 length: 16 amino acids. The V segment lost 2 bases and the J segment 7 bases; nucleotides outside the gene matches: 11. Germline V gives CDR1 MNHNS, CDR2 SASEGT. CDR3: CASSETVQGAYPGYTF. The CDR3 nucleotides are TGTGCCAGCAGTGAAACGGTACAGGGGGCCTATCCTGGCTACACCTTC.

This clone was detected only a few times. J is TRBJ2-6 and V is TRBV18; a possible D gene is TRBD1 (5 bases). The CDR3 runs to 15 residues. Germline values: CDR1 KGHSH, CDR2 LQKENI. Trimming stripped 2 bases from V and 2 bases from J, with 7 bases between. The CDR3 here is CASSPGAPGANVLTF. The CDR3 DNA sequence: TGTGCCAGCTCACCAGGGGCCCCTGGGGCCAACGTCCTGACTTTC.

The chain links TRBV7-8 to TRBJ1-2, with D perhaps TRBD1 (5 bases). There are 12 residues in the CDR3. Germline assignment: CDR1 SGHVS and CDR2 FQNEAQ. Trimming cost V 5 bases and J 7 bases, with 11 bases left between them. CDR3 sequence reads: CASSPSRAGYTF. The DNA for the CDR3 is TGTGCCAGCAGCCCGTCCAGGGCTGGCTACACCTTC.

The rearrangement uses TRBV11-2 and TRBJ2-5, with D possibly being TRBD1 (6 bases). Trimming stripped 2 bases from V and 1 base from J, with 11 bases between. The CDR3 loop spans 15 amino acids. CDR1 SGHAT and CDR2 FQNNGV come from the germline V gene. The CDR3, as DNA: TGTGCCAGCAGCTTATTCAGGGGACCCCAAGAGACCCAGTACTTC. It specifies CASSLFRGPQETQYF.